The present T cell receptor (beta chain) was sequenced within a study of blood T cell repertoires in COVID-19. Study-level information: From T cells, B-cell-depleted T cells, or PBMCs came the material, which was cDNA or gDNA.

The CDR3 is made up of 14 amino acids. Germline V CDR1 and CDR2: SNHLY, FYNNEI. After removal of 6 bases from V and 5 bases from J, the junction contained 4 bases not matched to a gene. The study recruited people aged 18 to 89 years across 20 to 30 US areas. Cohort assignment relied on participant-reported clinical history. Original data processing: Estimated nucleated cell counts came from reference gene primer amplification. Some clones are missing from TCRdb's copy, which holds only in-frame ones; the method was immunoSEQ multiplex PCR. V, J and clone size derive from that table, while D and trimming were established from the DNA sequence. The sample shows about 220,000 clones, 88% of them seen only once.

The sequenced sample was PBMCs or T cells enriched from blood (not recorded which). This receptor was identified in a woman in her forties with acute COVID-19. This sequence joins TRBV2 and TRBJ2-2; TRBD1 aligns across 9 bases. The CDR3 region is CASSNRGRTGELFF. The CDR3 DNA reads as TGTGCCAGCAGCAACAGGGGGCGAACCGGGGAGCTGTTTTTT.